This T cell receptor beta chain was recovered during a study of response to subunit inactivated influenza vaccine. Whole-study results and caveats: Authors proposed each seasonal influenza vaccination draws in few new T cells.

A few counts support this clonotype. The antigen remains undetermined. TCRdb re-analysed the RT-PCR reads in MiXCR, keeping a single row per CDR3 protein. The table records around 760,000 distinct CDR3 sequences, 11% to 15% of them present only once. The CDR3 totals 16 residues. V gave up 2 bases and J gave up 5 bases; unmatched junction bases: 9. Germline loops: CDR1 SGHRS, CDR2 YFSETQ. The chain recombines TRBV5-1 with TRBJ2-1, with 8 bases that match TRBD2. Sequenced material: PBMCs from blood, taken less than 15 days before vaccination. The clonotype was recovered from a man between 50 and 59 years old who received an inactivated influenza vaccine. CDR3 loop: CASSLDPGTRNNEQFF. CDR3 sequence (DNA): TGCGCCAGCAGCTTAGACCCCGGGACTAGGAACAATGAGCAGTTCTTC.